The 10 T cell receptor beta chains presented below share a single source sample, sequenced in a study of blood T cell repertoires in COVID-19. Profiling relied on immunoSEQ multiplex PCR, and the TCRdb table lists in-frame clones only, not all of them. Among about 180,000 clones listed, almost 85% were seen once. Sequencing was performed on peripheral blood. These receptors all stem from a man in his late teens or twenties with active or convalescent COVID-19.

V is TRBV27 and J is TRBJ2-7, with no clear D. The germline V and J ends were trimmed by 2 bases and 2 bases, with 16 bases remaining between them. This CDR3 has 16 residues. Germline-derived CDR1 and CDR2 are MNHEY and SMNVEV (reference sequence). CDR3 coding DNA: TGTGCCAGCAGTTTAAACTGGGCCGGCGCGACCTACGAGCAGTACTTC. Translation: CASSLNWAGATYEQYF.

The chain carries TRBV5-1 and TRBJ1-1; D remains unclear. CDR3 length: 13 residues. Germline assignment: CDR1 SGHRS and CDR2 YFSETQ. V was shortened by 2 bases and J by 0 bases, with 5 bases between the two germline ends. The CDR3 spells CASSFNLNTEAFF. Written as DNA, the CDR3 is TGCGCCAGCAGCTTTAATCTGAACACTGAAGCTTTCTTT.

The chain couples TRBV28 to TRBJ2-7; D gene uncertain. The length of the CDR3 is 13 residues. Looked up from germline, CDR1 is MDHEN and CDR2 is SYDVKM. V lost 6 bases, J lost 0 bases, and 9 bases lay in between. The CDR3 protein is CASSLRSSYEQYF. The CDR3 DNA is TGTGCCAGCAGCTTGAGGAGCTCCTACGAGCAGTACTTC. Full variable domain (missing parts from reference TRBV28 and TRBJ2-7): DVKVTQSSRYLVKRTGEKVFLECVQDMDHENMFWYRQDPGLGLRLIYFSYDVKMKEKGDIPEGYSVSREKKERFSLILESASTNQTSMYLCASSLRSSYEQYFGPGTRLTVT.

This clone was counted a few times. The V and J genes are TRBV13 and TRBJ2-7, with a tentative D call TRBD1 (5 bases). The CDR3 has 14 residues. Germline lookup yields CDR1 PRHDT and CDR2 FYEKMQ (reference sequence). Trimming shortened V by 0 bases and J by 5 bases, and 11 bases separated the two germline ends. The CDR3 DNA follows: TGTGCCAGCAGCTTAGGGCCCGCCAGGGACGAGCAGTACTTC. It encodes CASSLGPARDEQYF.

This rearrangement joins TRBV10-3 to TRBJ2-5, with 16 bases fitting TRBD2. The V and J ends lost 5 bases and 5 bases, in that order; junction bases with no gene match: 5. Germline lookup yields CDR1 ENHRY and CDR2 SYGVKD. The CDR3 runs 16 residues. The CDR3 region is CAISWGLAGGRETQYF. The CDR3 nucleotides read TGTGCCATCAGTTGGGGACTAGCGGGGGGGCGCGAGACCCAGTACTTC.

The CDR3 spells CASRKGDRDYGYTF. Written as DNA, the CDR3 is TGTGCCAGCAGGAAGGGCGACAGGGACTATGGCTACACCTTC. V and J are TRBV6-6 and TRBJ1-2, with 7 bases lining up with TRBD1. Trimming cost V 6 bases and J 3 bases; bases outside gene matches: 7. Germline V gives CDR1 MNHNY, CDR2 SVGAGI (reference sequence). The CDR3 totals 14 residues.

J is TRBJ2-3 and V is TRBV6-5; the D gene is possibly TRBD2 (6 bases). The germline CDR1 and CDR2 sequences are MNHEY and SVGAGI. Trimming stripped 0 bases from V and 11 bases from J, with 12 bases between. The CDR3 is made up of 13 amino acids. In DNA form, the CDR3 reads TGTGCCAGCAGTTACTCCCTAGCGCACAGGCAGTATTTT. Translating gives CASSYSLAHRQYF.

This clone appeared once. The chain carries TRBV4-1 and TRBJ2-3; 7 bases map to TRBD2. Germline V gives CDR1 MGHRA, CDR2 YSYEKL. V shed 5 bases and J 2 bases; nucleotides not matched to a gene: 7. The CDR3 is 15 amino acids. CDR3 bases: TGCGCCAGCAGCTTGGCGGGGGTCCCCACAGATACGCAGTATTTT. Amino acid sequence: CASSLAGVPTDTQYF.

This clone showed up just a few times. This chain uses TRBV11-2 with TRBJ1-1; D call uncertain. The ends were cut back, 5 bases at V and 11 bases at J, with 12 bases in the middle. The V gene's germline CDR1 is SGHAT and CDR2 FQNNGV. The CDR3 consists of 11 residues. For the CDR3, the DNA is TGTGCCAGCAGCGAGACTTGGTGGGCTTTCTTT. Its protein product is CASSETWWAFF.

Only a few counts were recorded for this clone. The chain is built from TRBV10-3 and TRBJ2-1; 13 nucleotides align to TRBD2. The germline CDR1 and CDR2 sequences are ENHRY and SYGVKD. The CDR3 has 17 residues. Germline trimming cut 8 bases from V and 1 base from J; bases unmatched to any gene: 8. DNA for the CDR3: TGTGCCATCCGAAGGACTAGCGGGAGTGGGTCCTACAATGAGCAGTTCTTC. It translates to CAIRRTSGSGSYNEQFF.